The next 14 T cell receptor beta chains were all read from a single sample in a study of T cells after yellow fever vaccination. TCRdb processed the 5' RACE reads anew with MiXCR; each CDR3 protein has one entry. The sample contains about 430,000 distinct CDR3 sequences, roughly a sixth of which appear only once. The source was PBMCs, collected before the yellow fever booster vaccination. These receptor sequences come from a man between 18 and 29 years old who received the YFV17D yellow fever vaccine.

The table lists this clonotype with a few counts. CDR3: CASSLEREPYNEQFF. In DNA, the CDR3 is TGTGCCAGCAGCCTAGAGCGGGAGCCCTACAATGAGCAGTTCTTC. The V and J genes are TRBV5-6 and TRBJ2-1; 8 bases match TRBD2. Germline CDR1 and CDR2: SGHDT and YYEEEE. CDR3 length: 15 amino acids. Trimming cost V 4 bases and J 2 bases; bases outside gene matches: 5. Full variable domain (rest looked up from reference TRBV5-6 and TRBJ2-1): DAGVTQSPTHLIKTRGQQVTLRCSPKSGHDTVSWYQQALGQGPQFIFQYYEEEERQRGNFPDRFSGHQFPNYSSELNVNALLLGDSALYLCASSLEREPYNEQFFGPGTRLTVL.

The gene calls are TRBV6-6 and TRBJ2-7; D is undetermined. Trimming pared 5 bases from V and 5 bases from J, leaving 7 bases between. This CDR3 spans 11 amino acids. Germline values: CDR1 MNHNY, CDR2 SVGAGI (reference sequence). CDR3 sequence reads: CASSQFDEQYF. The CDR3 DNA is TGTGCCAGCAGTCAGTTCGACGAGCAGTACTTC.

At least ten counts were recorded for this clonotype. The rearrangement joins TRBV7-6 to TRBJ1-5; weak D call: TRBD1 (5 bases). This CDR3 comprises 13 residues. V lost 4 bases and J 10 bases, leaving 14 bases between the germline ends. The germline V gene has CDR1 SGHVS and CDR2 FNYEAQ. The CDR3 nucleotides are TGTGCCAGCAGCTCGGGACTGCAATATCCCCAGCATTTT. It encodes CASSSGLQYPQHF.

A few counts support this clonotype. This chain links TRBV6-6 with TRBJ1-2, with D unclear. Germline lookup yields CDR1 MNHNY and CDR2 SVGAGI (reference sequence). CDR3 size: 10 residues. The V gene lost 6 bases and the J gene lost 7 bases, with 6 bases spanning the gap. CDR3 DNA: TGTGCCAGCAGGCAACTTGGCTACACCTTC. Translation: CASRQLGYTF.

This clonotype was found a few times. The chain has TRBV6-5 and TRBJ1-2, with 7 positions matching TRBD1. The V and J ends lost 6 bases and 0 bases, in that order; junction bases with no gene match: 7. Germline assignment: CDR1 MNHEY and CDR2 SVGAGI. The CDR3 is 15 residues long. The CDR3 DNA reads TGTGCCAGCAGCCCCGGGACAGTTACTAACTATGGCTACACCTTC. Translation: CASSPGTVTNYGYTF.

This clonotype was picked up a small number of times. The rearrangement joins TRBV10-3 to TRBJ2-2; 7 bases are shared with TRBD1. This CDR3 contains 14 residues. The ends lost 9 bases at V and 1 base at J; junction bases unmatched: 5. Germline V gene data show CDR1 as ENHRY and CDR2 as SYGVKD. The CDR3, as DNA: TGTGCCATTCTGGACAGGCAGAACACCGGGGAGCTGTTTTTT. Amino acid sequence: CAILDRQNTGELFF.

V gene TRBV3-1 combines with J gene TRBJ2-7, with 7 positions matching TRBD1. Germline V lookup: CDR1 LGHDT, CDR2 YNNKEL (reference sequence). Trimming took 3 bases from V and 5 from J; bases not matched to a gene: 4. The length of the CDR3 is 13 residues. The CDR3 loop is CASSQRGPDEQYF. The CDR3 DNA is TGTGCCAGCAGCCAGAGGGGGCCCGACGAGCAGTACTTC.

As for this clonotype: A read error may explain this, as a much larger clone is one base away. This chain joins TRBV12-3 or TRBV12-4 and TRBJ1-2; 8 bases line up with TRBD1. V lost 7 bases, J lost 8 bases, and 18 bases stayed unmatched. The CDR3 runs 16 residues. The CDR3 here is CASTSLGGRGPVGYTF. The CDR3 bases are TGTGCCAGCACCTCCCTGGGAGGCAGGGGGCCGGTAGGCTACACCTTC.

The rearrangement uses TRBV7-9 and TRBJ2-2; 9 bases map to TRBD1. The V segment lost 3 bases and the J segment 1 base; nucleotides outside the gene matches: 3. Germline CDR1 and CDR2: SEHNR and FQNEAQ (reference sequence). The CDR3 extends over 16 amino acids. The CDR3 DNA sequence: TGTGCCAGCAGCTTCGCGGGACAGGGGAACACCGGGGAGCTGTTTTTT. It specifies CASSFAGQGNTGELFF.

The chain couples TRBV5-5 to TRBJ2-2; D perhaps matches TRBD2 (5 bases). Germline V gives CDR1 SGHKS, CDR2 YYEKEE (reference sequence). The CDR3 extends over 15 amino acids. V lost 2 bases and J lost 5, with 13 bases in between. The CDR3: CASSLGLTRTGELFF. As DNA, the CDR3 is TGTGCCAGCAGCTTAGGACTCACGAGGACCGGGGAGCTGTTTTTT.

This chain uses TRBV18 with TRBJ1-2, with 7 bases matching TRBD1. The CDR3 runs 13 residues. From germline, CDR1 is KGHSH and CDR2 LQKENI. V lost 5 bases, J lost 5 bases, and 5 bases stayed unmatched. CDR3 DNA: TGTGCCAGCTCAGAGACAGGGATTTATGGCTACACCTTC. Translated, it gives CASSETGIYGYTF.

This clonotype appeared a few times. The chain combines TRBV27 with TRBJ2-7, with D uncertain. The length of the CDR3 is 14 residues. The germline CDR1 and CDR2 sequences are MNHEY and SMNVEV (reference sequence). The V gene lost 3 bases and the J gene lost 6 bases, with 15 bases spanning the gap. In nucleotides, the CDR3 is TGTGCCAGCAGTTTTCTGGGCGCCTTGGGCGAGCAGTACTTC. Its translation: CASSFLGALGEQYF.

The chain carries TRBV19 and TRBJ1-1; tentative D call: TRBD1 (5 bases). This CDR3 has 12 residues. V was trimmed by 6 bases and J by 3 bases, leaving 8 bases between them. Germline V CDR1 and CDR2: LNHDA, SQIVND (reference sequence). The CDR3 protein is CASRGEYTEAFF. The CDR3 nucleotides read TGTGCCAGTAGGGGGGAATACACTGAAGCTTTCTTT.

This clonotype was picked up a small number of times. The chain employs TRBV11-2 and TRBJ1-4; D is possibly TRBD1 (6 bases). The germline gives CDR1 SGHAT, CDR2 FQNNGV. The CDR3 runs 16 residues. The V end lost 5 bases, the J end lost 8 bases, and 21 bases lay between the germline ends. CDR3 sequence: CASSPGPGTFEEKLFF. CDR3 DNA sequence: TGTGCCAGCAGCCCTGGTCCCGGGACATTCGAAGAAAAACTGTTTTTT. The entire variable domain, with the rest obtained from reference TRBV11-2 and TRBJ1-4, is as follows: EAGVAQSPRYKIIEKRQSVAFWCNPISGHATLYWYQQILGQGPKLLIQFQNNGVVDDSQLPKDRFSAERLKGVDSTLKIQPAKLEDSAVYLCASSPGPGTFEEKLFFGSGTQLSVL.